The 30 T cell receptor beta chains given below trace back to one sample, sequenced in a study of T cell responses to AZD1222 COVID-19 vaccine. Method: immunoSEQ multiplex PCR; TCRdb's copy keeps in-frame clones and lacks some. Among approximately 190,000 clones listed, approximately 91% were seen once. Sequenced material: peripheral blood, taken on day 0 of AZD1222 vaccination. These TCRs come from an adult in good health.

The CDR3 spells CASSLGTGGQPQHF. CDR3 sequence (DNA): TGTGCCAGTAGTTTAGGGACAGGGGGTCAGCCCCAGCATTTT. The chain uses TRBV19 and TRBJ1-5; the match to TRBD1 covers 11 bases. Germline CDR1 reads LNHDA; CDR2 reads SQIVND (reference sequence). Trimming took 5 bases from V and 6 from J; bases not matched to a gene: 3. The CDR3 sequence is 14 residues long.

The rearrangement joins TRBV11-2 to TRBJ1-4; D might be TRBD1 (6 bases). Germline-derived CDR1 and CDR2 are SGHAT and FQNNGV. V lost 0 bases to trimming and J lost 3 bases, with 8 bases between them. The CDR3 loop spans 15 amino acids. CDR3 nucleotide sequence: TGTGCCAGCAGCTTAGAGGCAGGGGCTAATGAAAAACTGTTTTTT. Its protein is CASSLEAGANEKLFF.

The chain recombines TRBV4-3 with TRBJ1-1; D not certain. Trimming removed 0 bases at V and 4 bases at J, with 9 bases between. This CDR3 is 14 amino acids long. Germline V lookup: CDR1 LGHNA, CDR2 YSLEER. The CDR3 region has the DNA TGCGCCAGCAGCCAAGAGCGCCTGGCCACTGAAGCTTTCTTT. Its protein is CASSQERLATEAFF.

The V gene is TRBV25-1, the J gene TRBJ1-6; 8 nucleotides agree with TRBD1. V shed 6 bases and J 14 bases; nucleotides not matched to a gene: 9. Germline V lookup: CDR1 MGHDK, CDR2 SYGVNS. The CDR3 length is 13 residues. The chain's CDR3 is CASRRDRGDALHF. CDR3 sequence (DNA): TGTGCCAGCAGGAGAGACAGGGGCGATGCCCTCCACTTT.

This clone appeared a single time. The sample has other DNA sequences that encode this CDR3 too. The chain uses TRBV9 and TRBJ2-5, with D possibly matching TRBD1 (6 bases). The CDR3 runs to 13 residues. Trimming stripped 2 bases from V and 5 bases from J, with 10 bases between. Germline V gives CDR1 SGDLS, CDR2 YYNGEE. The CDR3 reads CASSVGQGETQYF. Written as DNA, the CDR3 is TGTGCCAGCAGCGTTGGGCAGGGGGAGACCCAGTACTTC.

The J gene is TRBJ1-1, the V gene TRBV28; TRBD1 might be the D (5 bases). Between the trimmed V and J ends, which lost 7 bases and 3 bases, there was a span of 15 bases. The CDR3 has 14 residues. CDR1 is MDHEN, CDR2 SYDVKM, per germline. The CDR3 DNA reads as TGTGCCAGCATGGAGGGACCGTCTTACACTGAAGCTTTCTTT. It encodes CASMEGPSYTEAFF. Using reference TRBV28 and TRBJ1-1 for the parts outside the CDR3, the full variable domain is DVKVTQSSRYLVKRTGEKVFLECVQDMDHENMFWYRQDPGLGLRLIYFSYDVKMKEKGDIPEGYSVSREKKERFSLILESASTNQTSMYLCASMEGPSYTEAFFGQGTRLTVV.

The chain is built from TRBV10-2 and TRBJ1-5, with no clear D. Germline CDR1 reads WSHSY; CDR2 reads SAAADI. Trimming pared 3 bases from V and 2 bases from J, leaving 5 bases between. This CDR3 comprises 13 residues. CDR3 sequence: CASSDAGNQPQHF. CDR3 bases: TGCGCCAGCAGTGACGCGGGCAATCAGCCCCAGCATTTT.

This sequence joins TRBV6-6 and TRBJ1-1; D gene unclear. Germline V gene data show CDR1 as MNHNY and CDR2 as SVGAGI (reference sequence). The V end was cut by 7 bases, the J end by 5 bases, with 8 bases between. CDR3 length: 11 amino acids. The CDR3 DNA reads TGTGCCAGCACAGAGAAAACTGAAGCTTTCTTT. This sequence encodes CASTEKTEAFF.

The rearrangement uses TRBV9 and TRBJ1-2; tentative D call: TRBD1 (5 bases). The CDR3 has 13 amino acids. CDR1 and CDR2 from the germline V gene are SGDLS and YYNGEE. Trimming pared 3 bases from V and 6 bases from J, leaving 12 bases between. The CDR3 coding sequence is TGTGCCAGCAGCGGGGGACTAACTCATGGCTACACCTTC. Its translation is CASSGGLTHGYTF.

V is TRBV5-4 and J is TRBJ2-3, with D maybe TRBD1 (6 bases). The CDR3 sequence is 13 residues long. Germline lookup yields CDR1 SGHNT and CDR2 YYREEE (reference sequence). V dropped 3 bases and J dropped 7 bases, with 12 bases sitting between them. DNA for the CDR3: TGTGCCAGCAGCTCTGGACAGACCTATACGCAGTATTTT. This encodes CASSSGQTYTQYF.

The CDR3: CASSQLHRVSIQYF. The CDR3 nucleotides read TGCGCCAGCAGCCAACTGCACAGGGTTAGCATTCAGTACTTC. The chain combines TRBV4-1 with TRBJ2-4; D perhaps matches TRBD1 (6 bases). Trimming removed 2 bases at V and 9 bases at J, with 14 bases between. Germline V CDR1 and CDR2: MGHRA, YSYEKL. This CDR3 is built from 14 residues.

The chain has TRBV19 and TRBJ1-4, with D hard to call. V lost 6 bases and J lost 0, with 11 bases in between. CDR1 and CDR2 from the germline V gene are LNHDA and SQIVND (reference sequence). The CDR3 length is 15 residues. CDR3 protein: CASSPGETTNEKLFF. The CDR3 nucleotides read TGTGCCAGTAGCCCCGGGGAGACAACTAATGAAAAACTGTTTTTT.

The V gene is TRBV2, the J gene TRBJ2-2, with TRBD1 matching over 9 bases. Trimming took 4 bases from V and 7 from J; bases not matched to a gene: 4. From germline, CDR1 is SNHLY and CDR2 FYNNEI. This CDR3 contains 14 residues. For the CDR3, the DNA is TGTGCCAGCAGTGTAGGACAGGGGTACGGGGAGCTGTTTTTT. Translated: CASSVGQGYGELFF.

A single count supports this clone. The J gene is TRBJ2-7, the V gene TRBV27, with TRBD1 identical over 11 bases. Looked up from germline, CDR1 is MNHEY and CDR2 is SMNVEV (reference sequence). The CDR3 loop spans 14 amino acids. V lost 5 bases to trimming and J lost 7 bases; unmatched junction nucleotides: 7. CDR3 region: CASSAGTGGREQYF. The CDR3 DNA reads TGTGCCAGCAGTGCGGGGACAGGGGGAAGGGAGCAGTACTTC.

The CDR3 DNA reads as TGTGCCAGCAGCCGAGACAGGACTAATGAAAAACTGTTTTTT. This codes for CASSRDRTNEKLFF. The J gene is TRBJ1-4, the V gene TRBV5-4; tentative D call: TRBD1 (6 bases). Trimming shortened V by 4 bases and J by 2 bases, and 9 bases separated the two germline ends. The CDR3 runs 14 residues. The germline CDR1 and CDR2 sequences are SGHNT and YYREEE (reference sequence). The full variable domain, completed using reference TRBV5-4 and TRBJ1-4, is ETGVTQSPTHLIKTRGQQVTLRCSSQSGHNTVSWYQQALGQGPQFIFQYYREEENGRGNFPPRFSGLQFPNYSSELNVNALELDDSALYLCASSRDRTNEKLFFGSGTQLSVL.

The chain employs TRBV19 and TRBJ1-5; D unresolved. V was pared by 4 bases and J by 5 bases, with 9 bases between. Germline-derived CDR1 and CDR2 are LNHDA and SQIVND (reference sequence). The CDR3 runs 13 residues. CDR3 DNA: TGTGCCAGTAGTACCGACCTGGATCAGCCCCAGCATTTT. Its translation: CASSTDLDQPQHF.

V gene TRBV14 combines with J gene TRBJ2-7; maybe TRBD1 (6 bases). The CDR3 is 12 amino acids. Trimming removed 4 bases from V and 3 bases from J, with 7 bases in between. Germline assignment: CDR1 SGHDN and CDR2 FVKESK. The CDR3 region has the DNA TGTGCCAGCAGCCTAGGGGGCTACGAGCAGTACTTC. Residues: CASSLGGYEQYF.

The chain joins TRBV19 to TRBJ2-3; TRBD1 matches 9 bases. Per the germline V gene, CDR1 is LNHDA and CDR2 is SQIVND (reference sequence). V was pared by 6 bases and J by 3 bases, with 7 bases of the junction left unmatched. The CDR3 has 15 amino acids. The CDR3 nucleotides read TGTGCCAGTAGGACACAGGGGGCGCGGACAGATACGCAGTATTTT. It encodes CASRTQGARTDTQYF. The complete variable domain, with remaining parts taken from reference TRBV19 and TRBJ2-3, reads DGGITQSPKYLFRKEGQNVTLSCEQNLNHDAMYWYRQDPGQGLRLIYYSQIVNDFQKGDIAEGYSVSREKKESFPLTVTSAQKNPTAFYLCASRTQGARTDTQYFGPGTRLTVL.

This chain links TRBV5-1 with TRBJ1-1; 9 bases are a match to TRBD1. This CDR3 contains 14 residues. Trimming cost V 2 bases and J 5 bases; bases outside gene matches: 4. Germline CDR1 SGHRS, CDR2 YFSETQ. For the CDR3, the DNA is TGCGCCAGCAGCTTAACAGGGGGCTTGACTGAAGCTTTCTTT. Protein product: CASSLTGGLTEAFF.

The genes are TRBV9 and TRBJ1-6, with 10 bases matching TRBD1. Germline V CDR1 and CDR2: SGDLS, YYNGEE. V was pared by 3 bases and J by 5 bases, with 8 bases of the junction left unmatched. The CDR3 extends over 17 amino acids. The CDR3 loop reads CASSGNRQGANNSPLHF. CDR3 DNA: TGTGCCAGCAGCGGAAACCGACAGGGGGCTAATAATTCACCCCTCCACTTT.

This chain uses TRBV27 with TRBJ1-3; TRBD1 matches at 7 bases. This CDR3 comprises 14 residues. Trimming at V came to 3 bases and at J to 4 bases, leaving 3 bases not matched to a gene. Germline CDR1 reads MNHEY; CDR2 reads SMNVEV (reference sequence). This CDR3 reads CASSFSRGGNTIYF. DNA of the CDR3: TGTGCCAGCAGTTTCTCCAGGGGGGGAAACACCATATATTTT.

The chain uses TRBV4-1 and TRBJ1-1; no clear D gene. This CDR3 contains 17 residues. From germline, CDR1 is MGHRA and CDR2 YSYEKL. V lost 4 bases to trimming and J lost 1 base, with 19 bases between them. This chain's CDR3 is CASSRGGVVRTNTEAFF. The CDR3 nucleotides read TGCGCCAGCAGCCGCGGAGGTGTGGTCAGGACGAACACTGAAGCTTTCTTT.

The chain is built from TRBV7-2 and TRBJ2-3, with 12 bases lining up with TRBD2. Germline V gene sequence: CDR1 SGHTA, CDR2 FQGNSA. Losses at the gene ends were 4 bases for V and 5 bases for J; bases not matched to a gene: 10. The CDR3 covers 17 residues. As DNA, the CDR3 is TGTGCCAGCAGCTACTCCCCCCCTAGCGGGGGGGAAGATACGCAGTATTTT. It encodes CASSYSPPSGGEDTQYF.

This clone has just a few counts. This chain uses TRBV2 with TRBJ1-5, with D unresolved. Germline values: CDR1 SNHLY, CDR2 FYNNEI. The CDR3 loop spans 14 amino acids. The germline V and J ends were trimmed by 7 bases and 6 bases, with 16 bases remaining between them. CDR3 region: CASKHPTGIQPQHF. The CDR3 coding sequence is TGTGCCAGCAAACACCCGACGGGGATTCAGCCCCAGCATTTT. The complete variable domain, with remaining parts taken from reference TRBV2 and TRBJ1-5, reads EPEVTQTPSHQVTQMGQEVILRCVPISNHLYFYWYRQILGQKVEFLVSFYNNEISEKSEIFDDQFSVERPDGSNFTLKIRSTKLEDSAMYFCASKHPTGIQPQHFGDGTRLSIL.

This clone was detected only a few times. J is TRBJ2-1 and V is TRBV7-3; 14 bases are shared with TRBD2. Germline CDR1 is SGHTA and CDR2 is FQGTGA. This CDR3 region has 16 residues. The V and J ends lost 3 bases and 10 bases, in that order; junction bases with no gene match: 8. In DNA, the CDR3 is TGTGCCAGCAGCTTCCTGACTAGCGGGGGGGCCGGAGAGCAGTTCTTC. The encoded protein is CASSFLTSGGAGEQFF.

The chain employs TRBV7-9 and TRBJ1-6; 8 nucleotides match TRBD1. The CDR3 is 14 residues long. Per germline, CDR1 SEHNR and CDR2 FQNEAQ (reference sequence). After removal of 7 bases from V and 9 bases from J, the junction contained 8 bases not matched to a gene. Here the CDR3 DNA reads TGTGCCAGCAATGACGGACAGGGATCTTCACCCCTCCACTTT. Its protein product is CASNDGQGSSPLHF.

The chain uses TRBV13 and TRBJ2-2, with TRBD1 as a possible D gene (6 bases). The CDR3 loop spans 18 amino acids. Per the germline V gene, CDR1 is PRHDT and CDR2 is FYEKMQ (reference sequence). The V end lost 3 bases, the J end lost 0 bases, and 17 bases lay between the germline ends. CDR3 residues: CASSFWTWGQPNTGELFF. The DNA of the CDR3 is TGTGCCAGCAGCTTTTGGACCTGGGGACAACCGAACACCGGGGAGCTGTTTTTT.

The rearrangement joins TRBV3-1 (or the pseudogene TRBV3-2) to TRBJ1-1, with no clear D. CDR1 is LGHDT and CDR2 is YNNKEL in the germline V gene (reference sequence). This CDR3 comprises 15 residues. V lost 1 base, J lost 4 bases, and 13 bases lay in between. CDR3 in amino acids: CASSQVGGWITEAFF. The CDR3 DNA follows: TGTGCCAGCAGCCAAGTTGGAGGGTGGATCACTGAAGCTTTCTTT.

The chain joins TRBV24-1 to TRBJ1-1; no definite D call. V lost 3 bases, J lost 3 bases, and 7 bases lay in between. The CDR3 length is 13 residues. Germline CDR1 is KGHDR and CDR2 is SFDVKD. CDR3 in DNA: TGTGCCACCAGTGATACACACTACACTGAAGCTTTCTTT. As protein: CATSDTHYTEAFF.

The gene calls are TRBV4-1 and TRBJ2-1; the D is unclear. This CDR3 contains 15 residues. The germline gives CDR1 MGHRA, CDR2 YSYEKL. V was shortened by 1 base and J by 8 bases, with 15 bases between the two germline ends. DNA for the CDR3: TGCGCCAGCAGCCAAGGTGCGGTCTTTTCGCATGAGCAGTTCTTC. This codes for CASSQGAVFSHEQFF.